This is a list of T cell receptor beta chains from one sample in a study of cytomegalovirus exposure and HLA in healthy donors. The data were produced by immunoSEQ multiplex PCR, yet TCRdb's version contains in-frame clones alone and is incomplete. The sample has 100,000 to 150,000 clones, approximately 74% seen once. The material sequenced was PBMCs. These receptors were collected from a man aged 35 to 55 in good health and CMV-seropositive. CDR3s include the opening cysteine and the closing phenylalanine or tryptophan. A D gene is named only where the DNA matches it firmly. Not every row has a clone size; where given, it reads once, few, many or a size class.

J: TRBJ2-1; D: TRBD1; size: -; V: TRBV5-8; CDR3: CASSIRTGNYNEQFF; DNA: TGTGCCAGCAGCATCCGGACAGGGAACTACAATGAGCAGTTCTTC
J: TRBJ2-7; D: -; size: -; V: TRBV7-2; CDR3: CASSLVGLPDEQYF; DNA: TGTGCCAGCAGCTTAGTGGGGCTACCTGACGAGCAGTACTTC
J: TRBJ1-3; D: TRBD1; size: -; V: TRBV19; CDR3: CASRDRASGNTIYF; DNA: TGTGCCAGTCGCGACAGGGCCTCTGGAAACACCATATATTTT
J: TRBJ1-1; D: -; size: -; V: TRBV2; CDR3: CASGPEAFF; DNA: TGTGCCAGCGGCCCTGAAGCTTTCTTT
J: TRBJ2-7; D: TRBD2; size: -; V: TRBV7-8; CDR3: CASSLGGLGLAYEQYF; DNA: TGTGCCAGCAGCTTAGGAGGGCTTGGACTAGCCTACGAGCAGTACTTC
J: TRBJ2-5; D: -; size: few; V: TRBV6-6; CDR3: CASSTGKETQYF; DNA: TGTGCCAGCAGTACGGGGAAAGAGACCCAGTACTTC
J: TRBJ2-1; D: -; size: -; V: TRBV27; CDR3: CASSLGSYNEQFF; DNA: TGTGCCAGCAGTTTAGGCAGTTACAATGAGCAGTTCTTC
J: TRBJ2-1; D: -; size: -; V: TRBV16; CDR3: CASSLGTRNEQFF; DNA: TGTGCCAGCAGCCTGGGGACACGGAATGAGCAGTTCTTC
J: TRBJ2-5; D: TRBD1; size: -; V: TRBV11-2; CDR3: CASSFGRQGSQETQYF; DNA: TGTGCCAGCAGCTTTGGGAGACAGGGATCCCAAGAGACCCAGTACTTC
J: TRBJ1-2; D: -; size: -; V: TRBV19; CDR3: CASSAAVGGAVSYGYTF; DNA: TGTGCCAGTAGTGCTGCCGTTGGGGGCGCGGTTAGCTATGGCTACACCTTC
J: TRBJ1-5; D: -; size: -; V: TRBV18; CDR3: CASSPPPGMNQPQHF; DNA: TGTGCCAGCTCACCACCGCCGGGGATGAATCAGCCCCAGCATTTT
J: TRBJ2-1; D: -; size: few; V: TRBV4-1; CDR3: CASSRKLAPKDNEQFF; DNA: TGCGCCAGCAGCCGGAAACTAGCACCAAAGGACAATGAGCAGTTCTTC
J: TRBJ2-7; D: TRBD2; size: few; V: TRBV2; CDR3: CASSFGLAGYEQYF; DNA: TGTGCCAGCAGTTTTGGACTAGCAGGGTACGAGCAGTACTTC
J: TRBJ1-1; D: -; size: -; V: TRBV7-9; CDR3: CASSPAVIVLNTEAFF; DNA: TGTGCCAGCAGCCCGGCGGTTATAGTATTGAACACTGAAGCTTTCTTT
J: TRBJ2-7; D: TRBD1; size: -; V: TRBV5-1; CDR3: CASSPRDSKTYEQYF; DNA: TGCGCCAGCAGCCCTAGGGACAGCAAAACCTACGAGCAGTACTTC
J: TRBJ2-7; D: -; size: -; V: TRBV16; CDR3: CASSNWKDSSYEQYF; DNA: TGTGCCAGCAGCAACTGGAAGGACAGCTCCTACGAGCAGTACTTC
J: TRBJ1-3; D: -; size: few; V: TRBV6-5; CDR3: CASSLRTVSGNTIYF; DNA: TGTGCCAGCAGTTTGCGGACAGTCTCTGGAAACACCATATATTTT
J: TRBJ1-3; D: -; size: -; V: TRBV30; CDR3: CAWSRTRGTGNTIYF; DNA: TGTGCCTGGAGCAGAACCAGAGGGACTGGAAACACCATATATTTT
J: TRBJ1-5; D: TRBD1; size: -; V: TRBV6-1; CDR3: CASSSGQGSNQPQHF; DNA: TGTGCCAGCAGTTCGGGACAGGGGAGCAATCAGCCCCAGCATTTT
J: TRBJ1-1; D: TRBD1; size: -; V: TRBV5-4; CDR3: CASSWDRNTEAFF; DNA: TGTGCCAGCAGCTGGGACAGGAACACTGAAGCTTTCTTT
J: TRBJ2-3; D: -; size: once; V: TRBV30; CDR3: CAWDPGGDTQYF; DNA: TGTGCCTGGGATCCTGGCGGAGATACGCAGTATTTT
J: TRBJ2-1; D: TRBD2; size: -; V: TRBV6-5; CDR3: CASSYPAGRGLNEQFF; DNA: TGTGCCAGCAGTTACCCCGCCGGGAGGGGCCTCAATGAGCAGTTCTTC
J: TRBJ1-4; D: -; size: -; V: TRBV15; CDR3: CATSRGGLDEKLFF; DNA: TGTGCCACCAGCAGAGGGGGGCTCGATGAAAAACTGTTTTTT
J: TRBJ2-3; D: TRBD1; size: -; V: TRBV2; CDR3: CASSVAGTGGRRGTDTQYF; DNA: TGTGCCAGCAGTGTGGCCGGGACAGGGGGGCGACGGGGCACAGATACGCAGTATTTT
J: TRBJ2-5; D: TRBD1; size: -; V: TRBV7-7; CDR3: CASSSDREETQYF; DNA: TGTGCTAGCAGCTCGGACAGGGAAGAGACCCAGTACTTC
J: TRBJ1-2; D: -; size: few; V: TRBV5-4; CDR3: CASSPAGGPVYGYTF; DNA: TGTGCCAGCAGCCCGGCGGGGGGGCCTGTCTATGGCTACACCTTC
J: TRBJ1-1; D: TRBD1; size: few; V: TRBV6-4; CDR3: CASTRLPGQTEAFF; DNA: TGTGCCAGCACCCGACTTCCGGGACAGACTGAAGCTTTCTTT
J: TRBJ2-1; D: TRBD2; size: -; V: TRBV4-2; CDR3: CASSQDRVTSGSYNEQFF; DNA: TGTGCCAGCAGCCAAGATCGGGTGACTAGCGGCTCCTACAATGAGCAGTTCTTC
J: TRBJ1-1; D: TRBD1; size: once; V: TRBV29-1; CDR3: CSARTGGKNTEAFF; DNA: TGCAGCGCCCGGACAGGGGGTAAGAACACTGAAGCTTTCTTT
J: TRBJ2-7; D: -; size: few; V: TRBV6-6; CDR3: CASSPKGGDPEQYF; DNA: TGTGCCAGCAGCCCCAAGGGGGGGGACCCCGAGCAGTACTTC
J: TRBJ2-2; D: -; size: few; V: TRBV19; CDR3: CASSIPRGGDTGELFF; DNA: TGTGCCAGTAGTATCCCCAGGGGCGGCGACACCGGGGAGCTGTTTTTT
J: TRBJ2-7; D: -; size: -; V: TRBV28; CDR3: CASSSQILGDEQYF; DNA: TGTGCCAGCAGTTCCCAAATACTAGGTGACGAGCAGTACTTC
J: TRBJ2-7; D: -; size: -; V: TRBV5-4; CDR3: CASSFGTTSYEQYF; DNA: TGTGCCAGCAGCTTCGGGACAACCTCCTACGAGCAGTACTTC
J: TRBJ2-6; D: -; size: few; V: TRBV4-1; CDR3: CASSQDSQSGAGANVLTF; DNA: TGCGCCAGCAGCCAAGATTCTCAATCAGGGGCTGGGGCCAACGTCCTGACTTTC
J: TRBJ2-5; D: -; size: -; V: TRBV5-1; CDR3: CASSLGGEYQETQYF; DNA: TGCGCCAGCAGCTTGGGGGGGGAGTACCAAGAGACCCAGTACTTC
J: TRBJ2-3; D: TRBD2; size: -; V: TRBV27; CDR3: CASSLSGAGGPDTQYF; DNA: TGTGCCAGCAGTTTATCGGGGGCGGGGGGGCCAGATACGCAGTATTTT
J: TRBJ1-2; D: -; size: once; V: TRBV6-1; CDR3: CASSATRAGGYGYTF; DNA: TGTGCCAGCAGTGCGACCCGCGCCGGGGGCTATGGCTACACCTTC
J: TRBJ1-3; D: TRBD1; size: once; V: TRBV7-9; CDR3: CASSSRTGLANTIYF; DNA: TGTGCCAGCAGCTCCCGGACAGGGCTTGCAAACACCATATATTTT
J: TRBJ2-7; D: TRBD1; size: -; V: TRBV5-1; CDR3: CASSLAPGQGVEGQYF; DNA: TGCGCCAGCAGCTTGGCTCCGGGACAGGGGGTGGAGGGGCAGTACTTC
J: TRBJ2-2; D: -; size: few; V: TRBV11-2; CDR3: CASSLGGGSHGELFF; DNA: TGTGCCAGCAGCTTAGGTGGAGGGTCGCACGGGGAGCTGTTTTTT
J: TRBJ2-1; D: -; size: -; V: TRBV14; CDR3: CASSQAGQGIWNEQFF; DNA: TGTGCCAGCAGCCAAGCCGGCCAGGGGATCTGGAATGAGCAGTTCTTC
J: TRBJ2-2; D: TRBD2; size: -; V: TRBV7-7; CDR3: CASSQASGANTGELFF; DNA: TGTGCCAGCAGCCAGGCTAGCGGAGCTAACACCGGGGAGCTGTTTTTT
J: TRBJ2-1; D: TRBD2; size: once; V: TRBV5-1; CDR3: CASSSLAGNNEQFF; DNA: TGCGCCAGCAGCTCGCTAGCGGGCAACAATGAGCAGTTCTTC
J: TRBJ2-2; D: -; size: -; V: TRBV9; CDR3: CASSVATRVRHTGELFF; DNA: TGTGCCAGCAGCGTAGCTACCAGGGTCAGACACACCGGGGAGCTGTTTTTT
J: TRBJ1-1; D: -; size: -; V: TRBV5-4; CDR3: CASSWRTRTPGTEAFF; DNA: TGTGCCAGCAGCTGGAGGACCCGGACGCCGGGTACTGAAGCTTTCTTT
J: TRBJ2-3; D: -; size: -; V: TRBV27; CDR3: CASSPPDRYTDTQYF; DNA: TGTGCCAGCAGTCCCCCCGACAGGTACACAGATACGCAGTATTTT
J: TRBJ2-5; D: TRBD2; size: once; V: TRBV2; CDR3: CASSPGLAGGTETQYF; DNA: TGTGCCAGCAGTCCGGGACTAGCGGGAGGCACAGAGACCCAGTACTTC
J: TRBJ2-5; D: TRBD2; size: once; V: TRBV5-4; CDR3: CASGLAGVVETQYF; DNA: TGTGCCAGCGGTTTAGCGGGAGTAGTGGAGACCCAGTACTTC
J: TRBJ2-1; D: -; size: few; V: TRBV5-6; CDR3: CASSTGNEQFF; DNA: TGTGCCAGCAGCACAGGGAACGAGCAGTTCTTC
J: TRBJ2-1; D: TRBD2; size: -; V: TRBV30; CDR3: CAWRSGGAYNEQFF; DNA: TGTGCCTGGAGATCCGGGGGGGCCTACAATGAGCAGTTCTTC
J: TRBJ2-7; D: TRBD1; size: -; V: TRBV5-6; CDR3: CASSLDQGAYEQYF; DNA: TGTGCCAGCAGCTTGGACCAGGGGGCGTACGAGCAGTACTTC
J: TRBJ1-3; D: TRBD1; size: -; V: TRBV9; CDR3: CASSIGQGSGNTIYF; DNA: TGTGCCAGCAGCATCGGACAGGGCTCTGGAAACACCATATATTTT
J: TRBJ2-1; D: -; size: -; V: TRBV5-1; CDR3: CASSFGGDNEQFF; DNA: TGCGCCAGCAGCTTCGGCGGCGACAATGAGCAGTTCTTC